One sample yielded the 6 T cell receptor beta chains listed below, sequenced in a study of Graves' ophthalmopathy and Graves' hyperthyroidism. The sequenced template was RNA, covering the TCR beta CDR3 region. HTBI primers served in a first-round RT-PCR, which a second-round multiplex PCR followed. TCRdb fed the multiplex PCR reads into MiXCR, producing one record per CDR3 protein. Among some 250,000 distinct CDR3 sequences listed, around 50% were seen once. Input material: peripheral blood. The origin of the receptors is an adult man with Graves' ophthalmopathy.

The V gene is TRBV12-3 or TRBV12-4, the J gene TRBJ2-2; 8 bases line up with TRBD2. This CDR3 contains 16 residues. V dropped 2 bases and J dropped 4; count of bases not matched to a gene: 6. The DNA of the CDR3 is TGTGCCAGCAGTTTAAGGGCGGGAGGTGTCACCGGGGAGCTGTTTTTT. It encodes CASSLRAGGVTGELFF.

A few counts support this clonotype. V usage is TRBV10-3 and J usage is TRBJ1-1; tentative D call: TRBD1 (5 bases). Germline values: CDR1 ENHRY, CDR2 SYGVKD. The CDR3 is 16 residues long. V was trimmed by 2 bases and J by 3 bases, leaving 16 bases between them. CDR3 bases: TGTGCCATCAGTGAGGGAAAGGTGATAGGGGACACTGAAGCTTTCTTT. It is translated as CAISEGKVIGDTEAFF.

The count of this clonotype is one. V and J are TRBV10-3 and TRBJ1-1; D ambiguous. CDR3 length: 13 amino acids. The V gene's germline CDR1 is ENHRY and CDR2 SYGVKD. V was trimmed by 2 bases and J by 3 bases, leaving 7 bases between them. CDR3 sequence reads: CAISEAGDTEAFF. The CDR3 bases are TGTGCCATCAGTGAGGCTGGGGACACTGAAGCTTTCTTT.

A remark on this clonotype: A much larger clone sits a single nucleotide away, making a read error possible. The chain has TRBV29-1 and TRBJ2-6, with TRBD2 as a possible D gene (6 bases). Germline CDR1 reads SQVTM; CDR2 reads ANQGSEA. The CDR3 spans 16 residues. The V gene lost 0 bases and the J gene lost 8 bases, with 17 bases spanning the gap. The DNA for the CDR3 is TGCAGCGTTGAAGATCCGGAGGGTCTGAGGCCCAACGTCCTGACTTTC. Translated: CSVEDPEGLRPNVLTF.

Written as DNA, the CDR3 is TGTGCCAGCAGCACGGCGTCTAGGGACAGGCTTGGAGGCTACACCTTC. This sequence encodes CASSTASRDRLGGYTF. The chain carries TRBV7-9 and TRBJ1-2; 8 nucleotides line up with TRBD1. The CDR3 has 16 residues. Germline CDR1 is SEHNR and CDR2 is FQNEAQ (reference sequence). V lost 5 bases to trimming and J lost 8 bases; unmatched junction nucleotides: 16. The full variable domain, its missing parts supplied by reference TRBV7-9 and TRBJ1-2, is DTGVSQNPRHKITKRGQNVTFRCDPISEHNRLYWYRQTLGQGPEFLTYFQNEAQLEKSRLLSDRFSAERPKGSFSTLEIQRTEQGDSAMYLCASSTASRDRLGGYTFGSGTRLTVV.

V and J are TRBV5-4 and TRBJ2-7; 9 bases map to TRBD1. Germline trimming cut 3 bases from V and 6 bases from J; bases unmatched to any gene: 1. CDR1 and CDR2 from the germline V gene are SGHNT and YYREEE (reference sequence). This CDR3 contains 12 residues. The CDR3 nucleotides read TGTGCCAGCAGCTGGACAGGGGCCGAGCAGTACTTC. Its protein is CASSWTGAEQYF.